The 2 T cell receptor beta chains in this list originate from one sample, sequenced in a study of cytomegalovirus exposure and HLA in healthy donors. The primer mix had 60 Vbeta and 13 Jbeta primers. Method: immunoSEQ multiplex PCR; TCRdb's copy keeps in-frame clones and lacks some. The table has approximately 160,000 clones, approximately 70% seen once. The material sequenced was PBMCs. The source is a woman aged 40 to 50 in good health and CMV-seropositive.

This chain connects TRBV5-1 to TRBJ2-2, with a possible D match to TRBD2 (5 bases). The ends were cut back, 3 bases at V and 7 bases at J, with 10 bases in the middle. The CDR3 has 13 residues. Germline CDR1 reads SGHRS; CDR2 reads YFSETQ. The CDR3 spells CASSSDRGGELFF. CDR3 coding DNA: TGCGCCAGCAGCTCCGACCGGGGCGGGGAGCTGTTTTTT.

The chain carries TRBV19 and TRBJ2-3, with TRBD2 matching over 12 bases. From germline, CDR1 is LNHDA and CDR2 SQIVND (reference sequence). The CDR3 runs 16 residues. V lost 5 bases to trimming and J lost 2 bases; unmatched junction nucleotides: 5. CDR3 DNA: TGTGCCAGTAGTCCCGGGACTAGCGGGTTCACAGATACGCAGTATTTT. Its protein product is CASSPGTSGFTDTQYF.